A single sample gave rise to the 2 T cell receptor beta chains below, sequenced in a study of T-cell memory formation after mild COVID-19. Each CDR3 protein is one row after TCRdb ran MiXCR on the 5' RACE reads. The repertoire holds some 280,000 distinct CDR3 sequences, with around 15% as singletons. Sequencing was performed on PBMCs or a T cell subset sorted from them (not recorded which). All receptors derive from a man aged 18 to 29 who had mild COVID-19 (a few samples of this study predate the infection). Cell type and time point are not known.

The chain recombines TRBV6-2 or TRBV6-3 with TRBJ1-5; 8 positions match TRBD1. The CDR3 is 16 residues long. The V segment lost 2 bases and the J segment 7 bases; nucleotides outside the gene matches: 10. Germline CDR1 MNHEY, CDR2 SVGEGT. CDR3 nucleotide sequence: TGTGCCAGCAGTTACCCCGGGACAGGCAACGTACAGCCCCAGCATTTT. It specifies CASSYPGTGNVQPQHF.

The sample holds a few counts of this clonotype. The CDR3 DNA follows: TGTGCCAGCTCACCACCGACGGGGGGGCCCTACAATGAGCAGTTCTTC. This sequence encodes CASSPPTGGPYNEQFF. This chain links TRBV18 with TRBJ2-1; 8 nucleotides line up with TRBD2. V was pared by 0 bases and J by 2 bases, with 3 bases of the junction left unmatched. The CDR3 runs 16 residues. From germline, CDR1 is KGHSH and CDR2 LQKENI.